This T cell receptor (beta chain) was recovered during a study of shared clonotypes between healthy human individuals. Study outcomes and limitations: Larger richness was generally estimated for naive than memory subsets.

Donation came from healthy HIV-negative adults that had no recent acute infections or vaccinations. This clone was seen once. Its target is unknown. Other DNA sequences in the same sample also yield this CDR3. Each cell subset's genomic DNA was divided evenly among several immunoSEQ plates. The authors loaded 150 to 250 ng DNA, around 32,000 T cell genomes, into sorted-subset replicate PCRs. Sequenced by immunoSEQ multiplex PCR; TCRdb stores in-frame clones only, minus some. The sample yields about a million clones, about three quarters seen once. Sequenced material: memory CD4+ T cells sorted from blood. Specified subset: CD45RA-negative fraction. The receptor's source is a man aged 18-30 years in good health.

The CDR3 DNA is TGTGCCAGCAGCTTACAGGGAGTACCCTACGAGCAGTACTTC. Translating gives CASSLQGVPYEQYF. The rearrangement joins TRBV7-8 to TRBJ2-7; perhaps D is TRBD1 or TRBD2 (5 bases each). The CDR3 extends over 14 amino acids. V lost 2 bases and J lost 2, with 10 bases in between. Germline V gene sequence: CDR1 SGHVS, CDR2 FQNEAQ. Variable domain in full (rest from reference TRBV7-8 and TRBJ2-7): GAGVSQSPRYKVAKRGQDVALRCDPISGHVSLFWYQQALGQGPEFLTYFQNEAQLDKSGLPSDRFFAERPEGSVSTLKIQRTQQEDSAVYLCASSLQGVPYEQYFGPGTRLTVT.